A selection of T cell receptor beta chains follows, all from one sample in a study of shared clonotypes between healthy human individuals. Clones were sequenced by immunoSEQ multiplex PCR, and TCRdb holds only the in-frame ones, with some missing. This sample yields around 1 million clones, of which about 80% are seen a single time; approximately 1.5% belongs to the top ten. Sample: memory CD4+ T cells sorted from blood. All receptors derive from a man younger than 30 in good health. Both conserved end residues are part of each CDR3. The order of the fields is J gene, D gene, clone size, V gene, CDR3 DNA, CDR3 protein. D genes are given only for firm matches. Clone size is shown for a subset of rows, as once, few, many or a class of expanded clone.

J: TRBJ2-7; D: TRBD1; size: .; V: TRBV10-1; DNA: TGCGCCGAGAGACAGGGGAAAGACTACGAGCAGTACTTC; CDR3: CAERQGKDYEQYF
J: TRBJ1-5; D: TRBD1; size: .; V: TRBV28; DNA: TGTGCCAGCAGTTTATGGGGACAGGGGGATCAGCCCCAGCATTTT; CDR3: CASSLWGQGDQPQHF
J: TRBJ2-4; D: .; size: .; V: TRBV5-1; DNA: TGCGCCAGCAGCGCCGGACAGAAAAACATTCAGTACTTC; CDR3: CASSAGQKNIQYF
J: TRBJ2-5; D: .; size: .; V: TRBV2; DNA: TGTGCCAGCAGAGCAAATGGGGAGACCCAGTACTTC; CDR3: CASRANGETQYF
J: TRBJ2-1; D: .; size: .; V: TRBV5-1; DNA: TGCGCCAGCAGCTTGGAAGGCGGTCCGCTGGATGAGCAGTTCTTC; CDR3: CASSLEGGPLDEQFF
J: TRBJ2-1; D: TRBD1; size: .; V: TRBV28; DNA: TGTGCCAGCAGTTTACAGGGACAGGGAGGAGGTGAGCAGTTCTTC; CDR3: CASSLQGQGGGEQFF
J: TRBJ2-4; D: TRBD1; size: .; V: TRBV28; DNA: TGTGCCAGCAGTTTAGACAGGGCGAGGGACATTCAGTACTTC; CDR3: CASSLDRARDIQYF
J: TRBJ1-2; D: .; size: .; V: TRBV30; DNA: TGTGCCTGGGGCCAGGCCTTGCATGGCTACACCTTC; CDR3: CAWGQALHGYTF
J: TRBJ2-5; D: .; size: .; V: TRBV5-6; DNA: TGTGCCAGCAGCCAGGTATCCCAAGAGACCCAGTACTTC; CDR3: CASSQVSQETQYF
J: TRBJ2-1; D: .; size: few; V: TRBV19; DNA: TGTGCCAGTGGGTTAGGGCGTTACAATGAGCAGTTCTTC; CDR3: CASGLGRYNEQFF
J: TRBJ1-3; D: .; size: .; V: TRBV5-1; DNA: TGCGCCAGCAGCCCCCGAGGGGGAGTGGGAAACACCATATATTTT; CDR3: CASSPRGGVGNTIYF
J: TRBJ2-7; D: TRBD1; size: .; V: TRBV10-1; DNA: TGCGCCAGCAAAGGACAGGGGAGGACCTACGAGCAGTACTTC; CDR3: CASKGQGRTYEQYF
J: TRBJ2-3; D: .; size: .; V: TRBV7-2; DNA: TGTGCCAGCAGCTACGGGGGCACAGATACGCAGTATTTT; CDR3: CASSYGGTDTQYF
J: TRBJ2-1; D: TRBD2; size: .; V: TRBV27; DNA: TGTGCCAGCAGTTTAGTCCCCCCGGGACTAGCGGGAAACACTCGTCACAATGAGCAGTTCTTC; CDR3: CASSLVPPGLAGNTRHNEQFF
J: TRBJ1-5; D: .; size: .; V: TRBV5-8; DNA: TGTGCCAGCAGCTTCGACACAGTCGAGCCCCAGCATTTT; CDR3: CASSFDTVEPQHF
J: TRBJ2-7; D: TRBD1; size: few; V: TRBV7-3; DNA: TGTGCCAGCAGCTTAGACAGGGTCGAGCAGTACTTC; CDR3: CASSLDRVEQYF
J: TRBJ1-2; D: TRBD1; size: .; V: TRBV18; DNA: TGTGCCAGCTCACCAGACAGGGGTGGCTATGGCTACACCTTC; CDR3: CASSPDRGGYGYTF
J: TRBJ1-3; D: .; size: .; V: TRBV9; DNA: TGTGCCAGCAGCCACGACACTCGTCGAAACACCATATATTTT; CDR3: CASSHDTRRNTIYF
J: TRBJ1-5; D: .; size: .; V: TRBV21-1; DNA: TGTGCCAGCAGCAAAGGCGGGACAGGGGCGCTCAGCAATCAGCCCCAGCATTTT; CDR3: CASSKGGTGALSNQPQHF
J: TRBJ1-3; D: .; size: .; V: TRBV6-1; DNA: TGTGCCAGCAGTGCACCTGACAGATTCTCTGGAAACACCATATATTTT; CDR3: CASSAPDRFSGNTIYF